Below, 11 T cell receptor beta chains from the same sample are listed, as sequenced in a study of T cell changes during pregnancy in multiple sclerosis. Measured with immunoSEQ multiplex PCR; TCRdb has only the in-frame clones, and not every one. In the table there are 35,000 or so clones, roughly 90% of which are singletons. This material consisted of CD4+ T cells from peripheral blood mononuclear cells, taken after pregnancy. These receptors all come from a female donor in good health, enrolled as a control in a pregnancy study.

The rearrangement uses TRBV11-2 and TRBJ1-5, with TRBD1 matching 7 bases. Germline CDR1 SGHAT, CDR2 FQNNGV. The CDR3 totals 15 residues. J lost 1 base, V lost 5 bases, and 5 bases had no gene match. CDR3 DNA sequence: TGTGCCAGCAGCGAGATGGGACAGAGCAATCAGCCCCAGCATTTT. This translates into CASSEMGQSNQPQHF.

This clone occurred once. This sequence joins TRBV14 and TRBJ2-3, with D perhaps TRBD1 (5 bases). The V and J ends lost 1 base and 1 base respectively, with 12 bases between them. CDR3 length equals 16 residues. CDR1 is SGHDN, CDR2 FVKESK, per germline. CDR3 sequence (DNA): TGTGCCAGCAGCCAAGGGCAGGGTCTCGGCACAGATACGCAGTATTTT. Translating it yields CASSQGQGLGTDTQYF.

In this sample, this clone turned up once. This chain uses TRBV7-9 with TRBJ1-1; maybe TRBD1 (5 bases). The CDR3 consists of 14 residues. Between the trimmed V and J ends, which lost 1 base and 3 bases, there was a span of 9 bases. Germline V gene lookup returns CDR1 SEHNR and CDR2 FQNEAQ (reference sequence). The CDR3 loop is CASSLGGPDTEAFF. In DNA form, the CDR3 reads TGTGCCAGCAGCTTAGGGGGCCCTGACACTGAAGCTTTCTTT.

This clone was seen only once. This chain joins TRBV10-3 and TRBJ2-2, with D tentatively TRBD1 (6 bases). The CDR3 has 15 residues. Germline V gene data show CDR1 as ENHRY and CDR2 as SYGVKD. V shed 6 bases and J shed 2 bases, with 13 bases lying between them. The CDR3 is CAISHRGINTGELFF. The CDR3 DNA reads TGTGCCATCAGCCATAGGGGGATTAACACCGGGGAGCTGTTTTTT.

This clone was observed a few times. The V gene is TRBV27, the J gene TRBJ1-4, with D possibly being TRBD1 (5 bases). The V end lost 5 bases, the J end lost 4 bases, and 17 bases lay between the germline ends. CDR1 MNHEY and CDR2 SMNVEV come from the germline V gene (reference sequence). The CDR3 is 16 residues long. The CDR3 coding sequence is TGTGCCAGCAGTCTAGGTCAGGGCGGCGGTAATGAAAAACTGTTTTTT. Protein product: CASSLGQGGGNEKLFF.

The CDR3 sequence is CASSVGQGTTDTQYF. Written as DNA, the CDR3 is TGTGCCAGCAGCGTAGGACAGGGGACCACAGATACGCAGTATTTT. The V call is TRBV9, the J call TRBJ2-3; 8 nucleotides agree with TRBD1. CDR1 and CDR2 from the germline V gene are SGDLS and YYNGEE. V dropped 0 bases and J dropped 2; count of bases not matched to a gene: 2. The CDR3 covers 15 residues.

This clone was observed a few times. The chain is built from TRBV5-6 and TRBJ1-2, with no clear D. Germline CDR1 reads SGHDT; CDR2 reads YYEEEE. V lost 0 bases and J lost 4, with 4 bases in between. The CDR3 loop spans 12 amino acids. CDR3: CASSLELYGYTF. The DNA for the CDR3 is TGTGCCAGCAGCTTGGAACTCTATGGCTACACCTTC.

This clone was counted between two and nine times. This chain links TRBV4-2 with TRBJ1-1; 9 positions match TRBD1. CDR3 length: 16 residues. Per germline, CDR1 LGHNA and CDR2 YNFKEQ. Trimming at V came to 2 bases and at J to 1 base, leaving 5 bases not matched to a gene. CDR3 sequence reads: CASSQRTGVENTEAFF. The DNA of the CDR3 is TGTGCCAGCAGCCAAAGGACAGGGGTGGAGAACACTGAAGCTTTCTTT.

The chain recombines TRBV15 with TRBJ1-2; 9 bases align to TRBD1. The CDR3 runs 16 residues. V shed 2 bases and J 4 bases; nucleotides not matched to a gene: 8. CDR1 and CDR2 (germline): LNHNV, YYDKDF (reference sequence). The CDR3 reads CATSRSGQGFSYGYTF. The CDR3 DNA follows: TGTGCCACCAGCAGATCCGGACAGGGGTTTTCCTATGGCTACACCTTC.

This chain links TRBV9 with TRBJ2-1, with D maybe TRBD2 (6 bases). Germline values: CDR1 SGDLS, CDR2 YYNGEE. V was clipped by 3 bases and J by 8 bases, with 18 bases between them. This CDR3 has 15 residues. CDR3 in DNA: TGTGCCAGCAGCGCCCGGGACTCCATGGGGTATGAGCAGTTCTTC. Amino acids: CASSARDSMGYEQFF.

The chain carries TRBV18 and TRBJ1-4; no firm D call. Germline loops: CDR1 KGHSH, CDR2 LQKENI. V lost 3 bases, J lost 8 bases, and 16 bases lay in between. The CDR3 has 15 amino acids. The CDR3 region is CASSPPSASGEKLFF. DNA of the CDR3: TGTGCCAGCTCACCCCCGTCGGCCTCGGGAGAAAAACTGTTTTTT.